One sample yielded the 7 T cell receptor beta chains listed below, sequenced in a study of neoadjuvant nivolumab and ipilimumab in lung cancer. TCRdb keeps only in-frame clones here, not all; method: immunoSEQ multiplex PCR. The sample carries about 27,000 clones, about 78% recorded once. Sequences were derived from tumor tissue, sampled after neoadjuvant nivolumab, alone or with ipilimumab, at or shortly before surgery. The receptors stem from an adult with non-small cell lung cancer.

This clone has only a few counts. The chain couples TRBV18 to TRBJ1-1, with a tentative D call TRBD1 (5 bases). The germline V gene has CDR1 KGHSH and CDR2 LQKENI. The CDR3 loop spans 16 amino acids. Trimming pared 2 bases from V and 6 bases from J, leaving 19 bases between. The CDR3 DNA is TGTGCCAGCTCACCAGAAGGCCGGGGCGGACGGTCTGAAGCTTTCTTT. It specifies CASSPEGRGGRSEAFF.

The CDR3 nucleotides are TGTGCCAGCAGTTACTCGAGTAGGAACACTGAAGCTTTCTTT. This codes for CASSYSSRNTEAFF. The V and J genes are TRBV6-5 and TRBJ1-1; D not resolved. Germline lookup yields CDR1 MNHEY and CDR2 SVGAGI. V lost 0 bases and J lost 1, with 6 bases in between. CDR3 length equals 14 residues.

V and J are TRBV5-1 and TRBJ2-3, with D perhaps given as TRBD1 or TRBD2 (5 bases each). V dropped 3 bases and J dropped 2 bases, with 13 bases sitting between them. CDR1 is SGHRS and CDR2 is YFSETQ in the germline V gene. This CDR3 spans 15 amino acids. This chain's CDR3 is CASSSVGTLTDTQYF. CDR3 sequence (DNA): TGCGCCAGCAGCTCCGTTGGGACCCTCACAGATACGCAGTATTTT. Combining the CDR3 with reference TRBV5-1 and TRBJ2-3 gives the whole variable domain KAGVTQTPRYLIKTRGQQVTLSCSPISGHRSVSWYQQTPGQGLQFLFEYFSETQRNKGNFPGRFSGRQFSNSRSEMNVSTLELGDSALYLCASSSVGTLTDTQYFGPGTRLTVL.

This clone was seen once. V usage is TRBV2 and J usage is TRBJ1-2, with D tentatively TRBD1 (5 bases). Germline loops: CDR1 SNHLY, CDR2 FYNNEI. The CDR3 is 12 residues long. V was cut by 8 bases and J by 6 bases, with 13 bases left in between. This chain's CDR3 is CASGGTVNGYTF. CDR3 DNA sequence: TGTGCCAGCGGGGGGACGGTCAATGGCTACACCTTC.

J is TRBJ2-2 and V is TRBV7-2, with TRBD2 matching over 7 bases. CDR1 and CDR2 (germline): SGHTA, FQGNSA. With 0 bases clipped from V and 5 bases from J, the junction kept 6 bases outside the gene matches. The CDR3 is 16 residues long. Here the CDR3 reads CASSLAPLGGTGELFF. Here the CDR3 DNA reads TGTGCCAGCAGCTTAGCGCCTCTCGGGGGGACCGGGGAGCTGTTTTTT.

The genes are TRBV7-8 and TRBJ1-6; 8 nucleotides agree with TRBD1. Per germline, CDR1 SGHVS and CDR2 FQNEAQ. V shed 4 bases and J 7 bases; nucleotides not matched to a gene: 3. The CDR3 contains 14 residues. The DNA of the CDR3 is TGTGCCAGCAGCTGGGGACAGGAGAATTCACCCCTCCACTTT. Amino acids: CASSWGQENSPLHF.

The rearrangement joins TRBV27 to TRBJ1-5; D remains ambiguous. V was trimmed by 6 bases and J by 0 bases, leaving 12 bases between them. This CDR3 is built from 15 residues. Germline CDR1 and CDR2: MNHEY and SMNVEV (reference sequence). In nucleotides, the CDR3 is TGTGCCAGCAGACCTACAGCGTATAGCAATCAGCCCCAGCATTTT. Translating it yields CASRPTAYSNQPQHF.